One sample yielded the 15 T cell receptor beta chains listed below, sequenced in a study of T cell repertoires in cytomegalovirus infection. TCRdb reprocessed the reads via MiXCR and lists one record per CDR3 protein. The table records 80,000 or so distinct CDR3 sequences, under 30% of them present only once. No antigen has been assigned to these receptors. This material consisted of CD8+ T cells from cultured PBMCs, taken from culture after CMV antigen stimulation. Receptor source: a human donor in good health (CMV status not recorded). Some clones in this sample may be carry-over from other donors' samples.

This clonotype was seen repeatedly, ten times or more. The gene calls are TRBV6-1 and TRBJ2-7; TRBD2 is a possible D gene (7 bases). Germline V gene sequence: CDR1 MNHNS, CDR2 SASEGT. The ends were cut back, 8 bases at V and 0 bases at J, with 17 bases in the middle. The CDR3 is 15 amino acids. CDR3 in DNA: TGTGCCAGCCCGGGGAGGGGGGAAAGCTCCTACGAGCAGTACTTC. Protein product: CASPGRGESSYEQYF.

V is TRBV27 and J is TRBJ2-1; no clear D gene. V dropped 5 bases and J dropped 10 bases, with 12 bases sitting between them. This CDR3 is 12 amino acids long. Germline CDR1 and CDR2: MNHEY and SMNVEV (reference sequence). CDR3 nucleotides: TGTGCCAGCAGTCCCGACCAAGGGGAGCAGTTCTTC. Amino acids: CASSPDQGEQFF.

This clonotype was seen once. The chain links TRBV11-2 to TRBJ2-7; 8 nucleotides align to TRBD1. The germline gives CDR1 SGHAT, CDR2 FQNNGV. The trim removed 1 base at V and 6 bases at J, leaving 5 bases unmatched. The CDR3 has 14 amino acids. CDR3 in amino acids: CASSLAGQGFEQYF. The CDR3 DNA follows: TGTGCCAGCAGCTTAGCCGGACAGGGCTTCGAGCAGTACTTC.

The chain uses TRBV13 and TRBJ2-7; 7 bases align to TRBD1. The CDR3 covers 14 residues. Germline V gene sequence: CDR1 PRHDT, CDR2 FYEKMQ (reference sequence). V lost 5 bases to trimming and J lost 3 bases; unmatched junction nucleotides: 7. CDR3 nucleotides: TGTGCCAGCAGCCCGGGACAGAGGCTCTACGAGCAGTACTTC. Encoded protein: CASSPGQRLYEQYF.

This clonotype was seen many times. V and J are TRBV24-1 and TRBJ2-1; tentative D call: TRBD2 (8 bases). Germline V CDR1 and CDR2: KGHDR, SFDVKD. This CDR3 has 21 residues. The ends were cut back, 4 bases at V and 2 bases at J, with 29 bases in the middle. The chain's CDR3 is CATSDSGTGVSGSGPYNEQFF. Written as DNA, the CDR3 is TGTGCCACCAGTGACTCAGGAACAGGGGTCAGCGGGAGCGGCCCCTACAATGAGCAGTTCTTC.

This clonotype has a handful of counts. The chain couples TRBV5-4 to TRBJ2-1; tentative D call: TRBD2 (6 bases). CDR3 length: 14 residues. V lost 3 bases and J 8 bases, leaving 15 bases between the germline ends. CDR1 SGHNT and CDR2 YYREEE come from the germline V gene (reference sequence). CDR3 DNA sequence: TGTGCCAGCAGCTCCGCTAGCGCTAGGGATGAGCAGTTCTTC. This translates into CASSSASARDEQFF.

This sequence joins TRBV12-3 or TRBV12-4 and TRBJ2-3; D remains ambiguous. V was trimmed by 3 bases and J by 5 bases, leaving 9 bases between them. The CDR3 has 13 amino acids. The DNA for the CDR3 is TGTGCCAGCAGTTTCTTAGAAGGAGATACGCAGTATTTT. Its protein is CASSFLEGDTQYF.

This clonotype was seen ten or more times. J is TRBJ1-1 and V is TRBV7-3; D is unclear. Germline V gene data show CDR1 as SGHTA and CDR2 as FQGTGA. Trimming left V 6 bases short and J 2 bases short, with 19 bases between. This CDR3 contains 16 residues. DNA of the CDR3: TGTGCCAGCAGTTCCCTATCAGCCGGACCTAACACTGAAGCTTTCTTT. Translated, it gives CASSSLSAGPNTEAFF.

V is TRBV7-9 and J is TRBJ2-4; no firm D call. Per the germline V gene, CDR1 is SEHNR and CDR2 is FQNEAQ (reference sequence). The V end was cut by 7 bases, the J end by 3 bases, with 19 bases between. CDR3 length: 16 residues. The CDR3 here is CASKPQDTANKNIQYF. The CDR3 nucleotides read TGTGCCAGCAAGCCCCAAGACACGGCCAACAAAAACATTCAGTACTTC.

This clonotype has at least ten counts. The V gene is TRBV12-3 or TRBV12-4, the J gene TRBJ2-1, with a weak D call TRBD1 (6 bases). V lost 6 bases and J lost 4, with 16 bases in between. The CDR3 consists of 15 residues. The CDR3 loop reads CASRPTGTPYNEQFF. The DNA of the CDR3 is TGTGCCAGCAGGCCTACCGGGACACCTTACAATGAGCAGTTCTTC.

This clonotype was found many times. This sequence joins TRBV7-2 and TRBJ2-7, with 8 positions matching TRBD1. J lost 2 bases, V lost 5 bases, and 8 bases had no gene match. The CDR3 loop spans 15 amino acids. Germline V gene data show CDR1 as SGHTA and CDR2 as FQGNSA. The CDR3, as DNA: TGTGCCAGCAGCCCGAGGACAGGGCAGGCCTACGAGCAGTACTTC. This sequence encodes CASSPRTGQAYEQYF.

This clonotype was picked up a small number of times. V and J are TRBV4-2 and TRBJ2-4; D may match TRBD1 or TRBD2 (5 bases each). V lost 0 bases to trimming and J lost 6 bases, with 30 bases between them. CDR1 LGHNA and CDR2 YNFKEQ come from the germline V gene. The CDR3 is 21 amino acids. The CDR3 protein is CASSQEAPMTATSREINIQYF. In DNA, the CDR3 is TGTGCCAGCAGCCAAGAGGCCCCGATGACAGCAACCAGTCGGGAAATAAACATTCAGTACTTC.

This clonotype was observed many times. The chain carries TRBV2 and TRBJ1-1, with TRBD1 matching 7 bases. The germline gives CDR1 SNHLY, CDR2 FYNNEI. Unmatched junction bases numbered 7, after V lost 8 bases and J lost 1 base. CDR3 size: 14 residues. This CDR3 reads CASSDRDRNTEAFF. Written as DNA, the CDR3 is TGTGCCAGCTCCGACAGGGATCGGAACACTGAAGCTTTCTTT.

This clonotype was seen ten or more times. The chain is built from TRBV6-6 and TRBJ2-7, with no clear D. V lost 2 bases and J lost 0, with 8 bases in between. Germline lookup yields CDR1 MNHNY and CDR2 SVGAGI (reference sequence). The CDR3 contains 14 residues. DNA of the CDR3: TGTGCCAGCAGTTACGAGGCTAGCTCCTACGAGCAGTACTTC. Translated, it gives CASSYEASSYEQYF.

The chain uses TRBV28 and TRBJ1-1; tentatively, D is TRBD1 (6 bases). The CDR3 extends over 14 amino acids. V dropped 2 bases and J dropped 4 bases, with 11 bases sitting between them. Looked up from germline, CDR1 is MDHEN and CDR2 is SYDVKM. The CDR3 protein is CASSLISQGTEAFF. For the CDR3, the DNA is TGTGCCAGCAGTTTAATCTCACAGGGCACTGAAGCTTTCTTT. Supplemented by reference TRBV28 and TRBJ1-1, the full variable domain reads DVKVTQSSRYLVKRTGEKVFLECVQDMDHENMFWYRQDPGLGLRLIYFSYDVKMKEKGDIPEGYSVSREKKERFSLILESASTNQTSMYLCASSLISQGTEAFFGQGTRLTVV.